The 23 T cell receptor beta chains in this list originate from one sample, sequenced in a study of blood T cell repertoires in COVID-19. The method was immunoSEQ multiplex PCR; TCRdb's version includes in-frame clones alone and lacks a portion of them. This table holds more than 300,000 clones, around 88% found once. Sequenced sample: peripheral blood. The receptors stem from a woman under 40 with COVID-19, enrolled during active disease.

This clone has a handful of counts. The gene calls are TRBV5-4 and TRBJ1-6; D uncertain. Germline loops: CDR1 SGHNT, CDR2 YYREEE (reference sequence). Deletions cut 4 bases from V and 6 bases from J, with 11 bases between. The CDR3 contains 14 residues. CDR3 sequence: CASSREVGNSPLHF. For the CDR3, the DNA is TGTGCCAGCAGCCGGGAGGTTGGTAATTCACCCCTCCACTTT.

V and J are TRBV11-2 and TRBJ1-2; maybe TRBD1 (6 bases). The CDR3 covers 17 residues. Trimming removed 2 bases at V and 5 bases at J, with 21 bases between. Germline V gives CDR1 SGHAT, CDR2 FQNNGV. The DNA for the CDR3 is TGTGCCAGCAGCTTAAGGCCAACGGCAGGGGTGGGTTATGGCTACACCTTC. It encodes CASSLRPTAGVGYGYTF.

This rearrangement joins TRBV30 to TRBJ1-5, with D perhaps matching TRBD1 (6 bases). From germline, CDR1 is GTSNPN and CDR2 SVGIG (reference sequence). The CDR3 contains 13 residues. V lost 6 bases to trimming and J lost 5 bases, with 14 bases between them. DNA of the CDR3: TGTGCCTGCCAGAATTCAGGGGATCAGCCCCAGCATTTT. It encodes CACQNSGDQPQHF.

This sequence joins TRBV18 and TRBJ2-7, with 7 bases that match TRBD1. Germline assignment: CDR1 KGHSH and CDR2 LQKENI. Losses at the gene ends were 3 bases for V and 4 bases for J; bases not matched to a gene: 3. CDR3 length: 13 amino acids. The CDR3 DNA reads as TGTGCCAGCTCACCGGGACAGCTTTACGAGCAGTACGTC. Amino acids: CASSPGQLYEQYV.

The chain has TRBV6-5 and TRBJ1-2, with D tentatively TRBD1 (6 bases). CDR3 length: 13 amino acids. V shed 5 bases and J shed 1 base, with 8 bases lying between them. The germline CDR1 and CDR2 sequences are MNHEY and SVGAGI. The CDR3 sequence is CASSRTDNYGYTF. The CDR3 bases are TGTGCCAGCAGTCGGACAGATAACTATGGCTACACCTTC.

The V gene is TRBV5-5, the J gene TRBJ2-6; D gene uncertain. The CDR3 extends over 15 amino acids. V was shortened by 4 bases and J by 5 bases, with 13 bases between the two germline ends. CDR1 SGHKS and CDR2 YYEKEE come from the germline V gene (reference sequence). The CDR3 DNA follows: TGTGCCAGCAGCCTGGACGGTCTGTGGGCCAACGTCCTGACTTTC. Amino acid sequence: CASSLDGLWANVLTF.

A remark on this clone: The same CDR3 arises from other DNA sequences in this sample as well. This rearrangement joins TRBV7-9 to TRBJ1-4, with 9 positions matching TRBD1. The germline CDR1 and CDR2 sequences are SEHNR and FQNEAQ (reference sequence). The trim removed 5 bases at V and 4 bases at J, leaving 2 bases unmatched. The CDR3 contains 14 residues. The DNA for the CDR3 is TGTGCCAGCAGCCCGGGACAGGGTAATGAAAAACTGTTTTTT. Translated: CASSPGQGNEKLFF.

The CDR3 DNA reads TGTGCCAGCAGTTACGGCGGGTCATGGGGTGAAGCTTTCTTT. It encodes CASSYGGSWGEAFF. The chain uses TRBV6-6 and TRBJ1-1, with D unclear. This CDR3 has 14 amino acids. Between the trimmed V and J ends, which lost 2 bases and 7 bases, there was a span of 14 bases. CDR1 and CDR2 (germline): MNHNY, SVGAGI (reference sequence).

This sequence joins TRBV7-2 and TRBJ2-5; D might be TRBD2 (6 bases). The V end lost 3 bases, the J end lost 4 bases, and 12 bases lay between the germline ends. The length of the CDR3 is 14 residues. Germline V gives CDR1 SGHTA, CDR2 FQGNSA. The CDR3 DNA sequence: TGTGCCAGCAGCTTCGACTCAGCGGGAGAGACCCAGTACTTC. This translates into CASSFDSAGETQYF.

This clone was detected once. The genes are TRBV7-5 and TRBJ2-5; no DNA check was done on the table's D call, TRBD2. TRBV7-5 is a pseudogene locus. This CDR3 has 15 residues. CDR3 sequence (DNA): TGTGTCAGAAGCTTAGGGCTAGCGGGGGCGGAGACCCAGTACTTC. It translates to CVRSLGLAGAETQYF.

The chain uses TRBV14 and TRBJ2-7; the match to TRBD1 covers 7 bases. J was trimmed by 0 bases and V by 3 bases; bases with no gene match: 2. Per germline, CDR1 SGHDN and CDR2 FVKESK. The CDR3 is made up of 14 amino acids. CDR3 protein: CASSQHRGSYEQYF. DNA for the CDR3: TGTGCCAGCAGCCAGCACAGGGGCTCCTACGAGCAGTACTTC.

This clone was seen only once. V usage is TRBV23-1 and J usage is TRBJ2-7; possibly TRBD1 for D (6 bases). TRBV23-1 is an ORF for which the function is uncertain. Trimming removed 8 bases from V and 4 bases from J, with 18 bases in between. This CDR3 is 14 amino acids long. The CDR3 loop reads CASAQTMTGYEQYV. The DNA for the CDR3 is TGCGCCAGCGCCCAAACTATGACAGGATACGAGCAGTACGTC.

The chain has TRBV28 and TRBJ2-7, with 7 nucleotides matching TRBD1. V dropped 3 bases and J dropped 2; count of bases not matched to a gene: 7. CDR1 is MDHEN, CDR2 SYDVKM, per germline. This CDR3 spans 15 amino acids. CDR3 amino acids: CASSFPPTGTYEQYV. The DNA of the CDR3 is TGTGCCAGCAGTTTTCCCCCGACAGGGACCTACGAGCAGTACGTC.

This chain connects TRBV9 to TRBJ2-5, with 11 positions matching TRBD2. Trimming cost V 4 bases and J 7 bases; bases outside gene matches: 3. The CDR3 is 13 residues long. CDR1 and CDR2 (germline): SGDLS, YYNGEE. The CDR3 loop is CASSRGLAGTQYF. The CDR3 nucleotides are TGTGCCAGCAGCCGAGGACTAGCGGGGACCCAGTACTTC. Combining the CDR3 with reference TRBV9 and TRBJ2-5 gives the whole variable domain DSGVTQTPKHLITATGQRVTLRCSPRSGDLSVYWYQQSLDQGLQFLIQYYNGEERAKGNILERFSAQQFPDLHSELNLSSLELGDSALYFCASSRGLAGTQYFGPGTRLLVL.

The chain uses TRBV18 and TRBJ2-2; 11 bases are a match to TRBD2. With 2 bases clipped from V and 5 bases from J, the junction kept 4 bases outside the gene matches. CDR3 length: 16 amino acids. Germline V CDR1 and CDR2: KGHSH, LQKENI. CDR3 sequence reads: CASSPFRLAGTGELFF. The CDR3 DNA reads TGTGCCAGCTCACCATTCCGACTAGCGGGAACCGGGGAGCTGTTTTTT.

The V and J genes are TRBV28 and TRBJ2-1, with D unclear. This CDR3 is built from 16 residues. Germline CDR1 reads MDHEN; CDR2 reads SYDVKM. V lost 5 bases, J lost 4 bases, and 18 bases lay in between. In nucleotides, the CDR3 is TGTGCCAGCAGTCCCGACCTGACCCCCGGGTACAATGAGCAGTTCTTC. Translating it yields CASSPDLTPGYNEQFF.

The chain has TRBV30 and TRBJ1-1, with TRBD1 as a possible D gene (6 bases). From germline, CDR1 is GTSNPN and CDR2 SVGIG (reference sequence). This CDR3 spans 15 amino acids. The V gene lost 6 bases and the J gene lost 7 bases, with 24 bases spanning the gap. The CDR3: CACPRGEGESGEAFF. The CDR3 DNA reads TGTGCCTGCCCGAGGGGGGAGGGGGAGAGTGGTGAAGCTTTCTTT.

The CDR3 nucleotides read TGTGCCACCTCGGGGACAGGAAATACTAATGAAAAACTGTTTTTT. Translating it yields CATSGTGNTNEKLFF. The chain has TRBV3-1 (or the pseudogene TRBV3-2) and TRBJ1-4; 8 bases line up with TRBD1. The CDR3 consists of 15 residues. The J segment lost 2 bases and the V segment lost 10 bases, leaving 9 bases of the junction unmatched. Germline CDR1 is LGHDT and CDR2 is YNNKEL (reference sequence).

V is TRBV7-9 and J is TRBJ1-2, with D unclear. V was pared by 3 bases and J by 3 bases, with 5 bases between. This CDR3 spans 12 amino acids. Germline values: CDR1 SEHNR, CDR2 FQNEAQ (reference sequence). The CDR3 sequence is CASSFQDYGYTF. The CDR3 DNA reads TGTGCCAGCAGCTTTCAGGACTATGGCTACACCTTC. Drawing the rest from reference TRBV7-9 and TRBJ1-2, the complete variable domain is DTGVSQNPRHKITKRGQNVTFRCDPISEHNRLYWYRQTLGQGPEFLTYFQNEAQLEKSRLLSDRFSAERPKGSFSTLEIQRTEQGDSAMYLCASSFQDYGYTFGSGTRLTVV.

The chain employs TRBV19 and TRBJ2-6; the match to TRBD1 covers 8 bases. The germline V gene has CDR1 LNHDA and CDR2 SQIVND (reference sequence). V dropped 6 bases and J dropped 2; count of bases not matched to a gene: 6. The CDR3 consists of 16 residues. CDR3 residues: CASRDGTGPGANVLTF. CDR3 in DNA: TGTGCCAGTAGAGATGGGACAGGCCCTGGGGCCAACGTCCTGACTTTC.

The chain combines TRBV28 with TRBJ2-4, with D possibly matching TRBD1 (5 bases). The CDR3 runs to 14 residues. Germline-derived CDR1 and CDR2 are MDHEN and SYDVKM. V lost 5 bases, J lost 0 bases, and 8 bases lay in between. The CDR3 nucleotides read TGTGCCAGCAGTACAGGAATAGCCAAAAACATTCAGTACTTC. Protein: CASSTGIAKNIQYF. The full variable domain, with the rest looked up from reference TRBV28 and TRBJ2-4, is DVKVTQSSRYLVKRTGEKVFLECVQDMDHENMFWYRQDPGLGLRLIYFSYDVKMKEKGDIPEGYSVSREKKERFSLILESASTNQTSMYLCASSTGIAKNIQYFGAGTRLSVL.

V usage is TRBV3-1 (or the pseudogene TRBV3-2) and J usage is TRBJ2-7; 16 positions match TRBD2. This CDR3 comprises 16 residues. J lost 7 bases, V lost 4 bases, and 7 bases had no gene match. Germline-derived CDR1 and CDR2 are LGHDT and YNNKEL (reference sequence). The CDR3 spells CASSRGTSGGAREQYF. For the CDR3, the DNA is TGTGCCAGCAGCCGTGGGACTAGCGGGGGGGCTCGGGAGCAGTACTTC.

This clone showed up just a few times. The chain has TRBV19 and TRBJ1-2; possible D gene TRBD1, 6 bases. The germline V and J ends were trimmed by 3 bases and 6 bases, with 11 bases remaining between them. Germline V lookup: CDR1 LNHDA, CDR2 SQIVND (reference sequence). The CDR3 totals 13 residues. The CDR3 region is CASSIDGGHGYTF. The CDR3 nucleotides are TGTGCCAGTAGTATTGACGGGGGGCATGGCTACACCTTC. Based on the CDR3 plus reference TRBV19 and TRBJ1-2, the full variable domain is DGGITQSPKYLFRKEGQNVTLSCEQNLNHDAMYWYRQDPGQGLRLIYYSQIVNDFQKGDIAEGYSVSREKKESFPLTVTSAQKNPTAFYLCASSIDGGHGYTFGSGTRLTVV.